This T cell receptor (beta chain) was recorded in a study of monozygotic twins with inflammatory bowel disease. General study results and limits: Inverse Simpson values showed less TCRbeta diversity in IBD patients than in their healthy co-twins. IBD patients shared fewer clonotypes with other individuals than healthy twins, especially patients with disease activity signs.

The germline gives CDR1 SGHRS, CDR2 YFSETQ. This CDR3 has 20 amino acids. TCRdb processed the 5' RACE reads again and assigns one entry to each CDR3 protein, with no DNA. This repertoire includes around 380,000 distinct CDR3 sequences. For this clonotype: Its specificity is not known.

Someone took a 2.5 ml blood sample from each of the donors. This chain connects TRBV5-1 to TRBJ2-1; TCRdb selects TRBD1, and the lack of DNA leaves this call unchecked. The TCR comes from a human donor with ulcerative colitis or Crohn's disease, or a healthy co-twin of an affected twin (not recorded which). The specimen sequenced was blood. CDR3 in amino acids: CASSPDVLGLKGISYNEQFF.